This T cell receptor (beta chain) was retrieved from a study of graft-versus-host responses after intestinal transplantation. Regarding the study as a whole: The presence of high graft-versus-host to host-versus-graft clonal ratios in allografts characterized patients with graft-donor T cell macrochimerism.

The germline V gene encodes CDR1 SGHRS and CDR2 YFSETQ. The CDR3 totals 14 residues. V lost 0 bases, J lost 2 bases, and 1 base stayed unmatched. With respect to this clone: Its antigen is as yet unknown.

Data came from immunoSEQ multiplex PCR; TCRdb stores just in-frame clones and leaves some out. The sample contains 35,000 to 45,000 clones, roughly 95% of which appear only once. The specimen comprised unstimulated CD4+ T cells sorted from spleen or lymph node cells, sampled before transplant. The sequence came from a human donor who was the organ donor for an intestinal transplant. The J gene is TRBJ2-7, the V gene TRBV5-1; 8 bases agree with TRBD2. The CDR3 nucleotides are TGCGCCAGCAGCTTGGGACTAGCGACCTACGAGCAGTACTTC. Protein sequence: CASSLGLATYEQYF.